The 22 T cell receptor beta chains below were found in one sample sequenced in a study of cytomegalovirus exposure and HLA in healthy donors. The primer mix had 60 Vbeta and 13 Jbeta primers. Assay used: immunoSEQ multiplex PCR; TCRdb lists only in-frame clones, some missing. Counted here are tens of thousands of clones, roughly 83% occurring once; the ten biggest clones make up roughly 1.6%. The material sequenced was PBMCs. The source of these receptors is a human donor in good health.

This chain links TRBV7-2 with TRBJ1-5; 7 bases are a match to TRBD1. The CDR3 runs 15 residues. The V gene end was trimmed by 4 bases and the J gene end by 5 bases; junction bases not matched to a gene: 8. Germline CDR1 reads SGHTA; CDR2 reads FQGNSA. The CDR3 DNA reads TGTGCCAGCAGCTACCGACAGGGAGTCGATCAGCCCCAGCATTTT. As protein: CASSYRQGVDQPQHF.

CDR3: CASSQDPGSIPNTEAFF. CDR3 in DNA: TGTGCCAGCAGCCAAGATCCGGGGTCGATTCCGAACACTGAAGCTTTCTTT. This chain links TRBV4-2 with TRBJ1-1, with D hard to call. The CDR3 extends over 17 amino acids. Deletions cut 0 bases from V and 1 base from J, with 15 bases between. Germline CDR1 is LGHNA and CDR2 is YNFKEQ.

The chain joins TRBV5-1 to TRBJ1-2; D might be TRBD1 (5 bases). V was pared by 5 bases and J by 0 bases, with 17 bases between. The CDR3 consists of 16 residues. Germline values: CDR1 SGHRS, CDR2 YFSETQ. CDR3 sequence reads: CASSYGDSYSNYGYTF. In DNA, the CDR3 is TGCGCCAGCAGTTATGGAGACAGCTACTCTAACTATGGCTACACCTTC.

The CDR3 here is CASSVGQGSYGYTF. The CDR3 nucleotides are TGTGCCAGCAGCGTAGGACAAGGTAGCTATGGCTACACCTTC. The V gene is TRBV9, the J gene TRBJ1-2; D remains unclear. Germline lookup yields CDR1 SGDLS and CDR2 YYNGEE. The CDR3 runs 14 residues. Trimming removed 0 bases at V and 4 bases at J, with 10 bases between.

This sequence joins TRBV5-4 and TRBJ2-3; 11 nucleotides line up with TRBD2. The CDR3 is made up of 16 amino acids. Germline assignment: CDR1 SGHNT and CDR2 YYREEE (reference sequence). After removal of 4 bases from V and 0 bases from J, the junction contained 4 bases not matched to a gene. The CDR3 DNA reads as TGTGCCAGCAGCCCACGGACTAGCGGGAGCACAGATACGCAGTATTTT. Protein sequence: CASSPRTSGSTDTQYF.

The chain links TRBV2 to TRBJ1-1, with 7 bases aligning to TRBD1. CDR3 length: 15 residues. Germline CDR1 reads SNHLY; CDR2 reads FYNNEI. After removal of 7 bases from V and 4 bases from J, the junction contained 12 bases not matched to a gene. The CDR3 sequence is CASKPGGQGGTEAFF. Here the CDR3 DNA reads TGTGCCAGCAAACCAGGGGGGCAGGGGGGCACTGAAGCTTTCTTT.

The genes are TRBV20-1 and TRBJ1-2, with unresolved D. V was pared by 6 bases and J by 7 bases, with 12 bases between. Germline CDR1 DFQATT, CDR2 SNEGSKA (reference sequence). The CDR3 length is 11 residues. CDR3 loop: CSAPLRSGYTF. Here the CDR3 DNA reads TGCAGTGCCCCCCTTCGGAGTGGCTACACCTTC.

This clone was detected once. The J gene is TRBJ2-7, the V gene TRBV7-2, with 8 bases lining up with TRBD2. Trimming removed 0 bases from V and 4 bases from J; junction bases left unmatched: 5. Per the germline V gene, CDR1 is SGHTA and CDR2 is FQGNSA. The CDR3 has 15 amino acids. Here the CDR3 reads CASSLAPGGRYEQYF. The CDR3 nucleotides read TGTGCCAGCAGCTTAGCTCCGGGGGGGCGTTACGAGCAGTACTTC.

The chain carries TRBV7-9 and TRBJ2-1, with D tentatively TRBD2 (6 bases). Germline loops: CDR1 SEHNR, CDR2 FQNEAQ (reference sequence). The CDR3 contains 13 residues. V lost 4 bases and J 10 bases, leaving 14 bases between the germline ends. The chain's CDR3 is CASSSMTRREQFF. The CDR3 DNA reads TGTGCCAGCAGCTCAATGACTAGAAGAGAGCAGTTCTTC.

V usage is TRBV2 and J usage is TRBJ1-1; 11 bases agree with TRBD1. The CDR3 length is 14 residues. Trimming at V came to 5 bases and at J to 10 bases, leaving 9 bases not matched to a gene. CDR1 and CDR2 from the germline V gene are SNHLY and FYNNEI. As DNA, the CDR3 is TGTGCCAGCAGTTCGGACAGGGGGCGAGCAGGAGCTTTCTTT. As protein: CASSSDRGRAGAFF.

This chain links TRBV27 with TRBJ2-7; D gene uncertain. Germline loops: CDR1 MNHEY, CDR2 SMNVEV (reference sequence). Trimming cost V 3 bases and J 1 base, with 7 bases left between them. The CDR3 runs to 13 residues. The CDR3 DNA follows: TGTGCCAGCAGTTTCCTACAGTCCTACGAGCAGTACTTC. Protein: CASSFLQSYEQYF.

V and J are TRBV7-2 and TRBJ2-7; 14 bases agree with TRBD2. The ends lost 4 bases at V and 1 base at J; junction bases unmatched: 6. CDR1 and CDR2 (germline): SGHTA, FQGNSA. CDR3 size: 17 residues. The DNA for the CDR3 is TGTGCCAGCAGCTGGGGACTAGCGGGAGTCGGGTCCTACGAGCAGTACTTC. This codes for CASSWGLAGVGSYEQYF.

The chain is built from TRBV6-5 and TRBJ2-6, with a weak D call TRBD1 (5 bases). Looked up from germline, CDR1 is MNHEY and CDR2 is SVGAGI. This CDR3 has 15 amino acids. Between the trimmed V and J ends, which lost 2 bases and 0 bases, there was a span of 5 bases. The CDR3 protein is CASSYQGSGANVLTF. The CDR3 coding sequence is TGTGCCAGCAGTTACCAGGGCTCTGGGGCCAACGTCCTGACTTTC.

The V gene is TRBV19, the J gene TRBJ2-5, with 10 bases identical to TRBD2. Looked up from germline, CDR1 is LNHDA and CDR2 is SQIVND (reference sequence). The CDR3 loop spans 17 amino acids. Trimming at V came to 3 bases and at J to 2 bases, leaving 9 bases not matched to a gene. CDR3 DNA: TGTGCCAGTAGTATCTTTGGTAGCGGGAGGTCGCAAGAGACCCAGTACTTC. It encodes CASSIFGSGRSQETQYF.

The V call is TRBV10-2, the J call TRBJ1-3; D unresolved. There are 17 residues in the CDR3. Germline loops: CDR1 WSHSY, CDR2 SAAADI. The germline V and J ends were trimmed by 1 base and 2 bases, with 15 bases remaining between them. DNA of the CDR3: TGCGCCAGCAGTGAGTTCCGCCTTTACGGAGCTGGAAACACCATATATTTT. Its protein product is CASSEFRLYGAGNTIYF.

The V gene is TRBV7-2, the J gene TRBJ2-7, with 8 nucleotides matching TRBD2. J lost 2 bases, V lost 1 base, and 7 bases had no gene match. Germline V gives CDR1 SGHTA, CDR2 FQGNSA. This CDR3 spans 16 amino acids. CDR3 coding DNA: TGTGCCAGCAGCTTAGAATGGCTAGCGGGCCCCTACGAGCAGTACTTC. Its protein is CASSLEWLAGPYEQYF.

The chain combines TRBV27 with TRBJ1-2; the D gene is possibly TRBD1 (6 bases). The V gene lost 6 bases and the J gene lost 5 bases, with 19 bases spanning the gap. The germline gives CDR1 MNHEY, CDR2 SMNVEV (reference sequence). This CDR3 has 15 amino acids. The CDR3 sequence is CASSPNQGLEYGYTF. The DNA of the CDR3 is TGTGCCAGCAGCCCTAATCAGGGGCTGGAATATGGCTACACCTTC.

The chain recombines TRBV2 with TRBJ1-1; D might be TRBD1 (6 bases). V gave up 3 bases and J gave up 7 bases, with 12 bases separating them. The length of the CDR3 is 13 residues. The V gene's germline CDR1 is SNHLY and CDR2 FYNNEI. CDR3 bases: TGTGCCAGCAGTGAGGGGGGGGCGTTTGAAGCTTTCTTT. Encoded protein: CASSEGGAFEAFF.

DNA of the CDR3: TGTGCCAGCAGCTTGTTTGGACTAGCGGGGGGCACAGATACGCAGTATTTT. It specifies CASSLFGLAGGTDTQYF. V gene TRBV5-6 combines with J gene TRBJ2-3; 13 nucleotides agree with TRBD2. V dropped 1 base and J dropped 1; count of bases not matched to a gene: 3. The CDR3 length is 17 residues. Germline V CDR1 and CDR2: SGHDT, YYEEEE.

This clone was picked up one time. The chain has TRBV28 and TRBJ1-2; TRBD1 might be the D (5 bases). V was shortened by 11 bases and J by 4 bases, with 20 bases between the two germline ends. This CDR3 is 14 amino acids long. CDR1 is MDHEN and CDR2 is SYDVKM in the germline V gene. This CDR3 reads CAVEKQDVGYGYTF. The CDR3 DNA sequence: TGTGCCGTCGAGAAACAGGACGTAGGCTATGGCTACACCTTC.

The CDR3: CASSMTRDTQYF. CDR3 nucleotides: TGTGCCAGCAGCATGACTCGGGATACGCAGTATTTT. V and J are TRBV7-9 and TRBJ2-3; D not certain. V gave up 5 bases and J gave up 6 bases, with 9 bases separating them. The germline CDR1 and CDR2 sequences are SEHNR and FQNEAQ (reference sequence). The CDR3 is 12 residues long. Filled out from reference TRBV7-9 and TRBJ2-3, the complete variable domain reads DTGVSQNPRHKITKRGQNVTFRCDPISEHNRLYWYRQTLGQGPEFLTYFQNEAQLEKSRLLSDRFSAERPKGSFSTLEIQRTEQGDSAMYLCASSMTRDTQYFGPGTRLTVL.

The rearrangement links TRBV30 to TRBJ2-1, with 8 bases aligning to TRBD2. V shed 5 bases, J shed 6 bases, and the junction held 12 bases outside the gene matches. The germline CDR1 and CDR2 sequences are GTSNPN and SVGIG (reference sequence). This CDR3 region has 15 residues. CDR3 amino acids: CAWGLGRGGPNEQFF. The CDR3 coding sequence is TGTGCCTGGGGCCTTGGACGGGGGGGCCCCAATGAGCAGTTCTTC.